Sequencing of this T cell receptor beta chain was carried out in a study of cytotoxic CD8 clonotypes in ibrutinib-treated CLL. For the study at large: The group held over nine relapsed/refractory and roughly 15 treatment-naive patients, with under 18 IGHV unmutated.

Worth noting for this clone: Its antigen remains unidentified.

Repertoires were generated with immunoSEQ multiplex PCR, while TCRdb's copy carries only in-frame clones and drops some. The repertoire holds approximately 70,000 clones, with more than 70% as singletons. Whole-study findings and limits: Researchers report that baseline clonality outpaced age-matched healthy donors and tracked circulating CD8+ T-cell counts.

The clonotype was recovered from a human donor with chronic lymphocytic leukemia. The sample consisted of PBMCs, taken at disease progression, from a patient treated with ibrutinib.

DNA of the CDR3: TGTGCCAGAAAGACAGGGAACACCGGGGAGCTGTTTTTT. Its translation is CARKTGNTGELFF. V usage is TRBV7-9 and J usage is TRBJ2-2, with a possible D match to TRBD1 (6 bases). Trimming pared 9 bases from V and 1 base from J, leaving 9 bases between. In germline, CDR1 is SEHNR, CDR2 FQNEAQ (reference sequence). The CDR3 is made up of 13 amino acids.